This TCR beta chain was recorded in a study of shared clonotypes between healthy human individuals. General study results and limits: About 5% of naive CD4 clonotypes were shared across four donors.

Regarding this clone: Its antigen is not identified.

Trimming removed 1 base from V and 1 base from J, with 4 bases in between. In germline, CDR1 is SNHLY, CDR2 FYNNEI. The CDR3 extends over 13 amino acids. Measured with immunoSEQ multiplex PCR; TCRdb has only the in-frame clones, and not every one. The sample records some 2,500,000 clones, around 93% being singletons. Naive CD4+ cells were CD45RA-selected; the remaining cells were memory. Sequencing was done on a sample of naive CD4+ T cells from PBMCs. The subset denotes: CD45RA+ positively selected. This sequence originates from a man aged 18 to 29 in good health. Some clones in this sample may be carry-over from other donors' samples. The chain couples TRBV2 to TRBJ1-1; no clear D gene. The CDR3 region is CASSEDANTEAFF. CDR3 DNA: TGTGCCAGCAGTGAAGATGCGAACACTGAAGCTTTCTTT.